These 18 T cell receptor beta chains were all obtained from the same sample, sequenced in a study of T cells in localized non-small cell lung cancer. Measured with immunoSEQ multiplex PCR; TCRdb has only the in-frame clones, and not every one. In the table there are some 66,000 clones, about four fifths of which are singletons. Sample: peripheral blood, taken before any cancer treatment. The source of these receptors is a female donor over 55 with stage I lung adenocarcinoma.

The chain employs TRBV6-1 and TRBJ2-7, with D perhaps matching TRBD2 (6 bases). The CDR3 is made up of 13 amino acids. The V end was cut by 10 bases, the J end by 4 bases, with 17 bases between. The V gene's germline CDR1 is MNHNS and CDR2 SASEGT. The CDR3 sequence is CATRGAAGYEQYF. The CDR3 bases are TGTGCCACCAGAGGAGCGGCGGGGTACGAGCAGTACTTC.

This clone has a handful of counts. The chain links TRBV18 to TRBJ2-4, with a weak D call TRBD1 (6 bases). Trimming shortened V by 5 bases and J by 0 bases, and 20 bases separated the two germline ends. The CDR3 extends over 18 amino acids. Germline V gene data show CDR1 as KGHSH and CDR2 as LQKENI. CDR3 nucleotide sequence: TGTGCCAGCTCAAGTGAGACAGGCCTATCTCTAGCCAAAAACATTCAGTACTTC. It is translated as CASSSETGLSLAKNIQYF.

The rearrangement joins TRBV7-6 to TRBJ2-1; 7 nucleotides agree with TRBD2. Germline V gene data show CDR1 as SGHVS and CDR2 as FNYEAQ. Losses at the gene ends were 2 bases for V and 10 bases for J; bases not matched to a gene: 2. The CDR3 totals 12 residues. The CDR3 DNA is TGTGCCAGCAGCTTACGGGGGGAGGAGCAGTTCTTC. Amino acids: CASSLRGEEQFF.

The V call is TRBV5-1, the J call TRBJ1-2, with D hard to call. Germline loops: CDR1 SGHRS, CDR2 YFSETQ. The CDR3 runs to 15 residues. Trimming left V 0 bases short and J 4 bases short, with 13 bases between. CDR3 loop: CASSLVGRLSYGYTF. The CDR3 region has the DNA TGCGCCAGCAGCTTGGTTGGCAGGCTTAGCTATGGCTACACCTTC.

This chain links TRBV7-6 with TRBJ2-1; 8 nucleotides align to TRBD1. Trimming at V came to 5 bases and at J to 6 bases, leaving 3 bases not matched to a gene. The CDR3 runs to 13 residues. CDR1 and CDR2 (germline): SGHVS, FNYEAQ. CDR3 DNA sequence: TGTGCCAGCAGCCAGGACAGGGCCAATGAGCAGTTCTTC. Translated, it gives CASSQDRANEQFF.

The chain joins TRBV30 to TRBJ1-5; D unclear. The CDR3 runs to 16 residues. V lost 2 bases, J lost 2 bases, and 16 bases lay in between. Germline CDR1 is GTSNPN and CDR2 is SVGIG (reference sequence). The CDR3 DNA sequence: TGTGCCTGGAGTCATCCGGCGTCAGGTGGCAATCAGCCCCAGCATTTT. Translated, it gives CAWSHPASGGNQPQHF.

This sequence joins TRBV5-1 and TRBJ1-2; a weak D match, TRBD1 (5 bases). Per germline, CDR1 SGHRS and CDR2 YFSETQ. CDR3 size: 13 residues. V lost 4 bases and J lost 2, with 9 bases in between. The chain's CDR3 is CASSRDVNYGYTF. DNA for the CDR3: TGCGCCAGCAGCCGGGACGTAAACTATGGCTACACCTTC. Variable domain in full (rest from reference TRBV5-1 and TRBJ1-2): KAGVTQTPRYLIKTRGQQVTLSCSPISGHRSVSWYQQTPGQGLQFLFEYFSETQRNKGNFPGRFSGRQFSNSRSEMNVSTLELGDSALYLCASSRDVNYGYTFGSGTRLTVV.

Ten or more counts support this clone. The V and J genes are TRBV6-1 and TRBJ2-7; the D call may be TRBD1 or TRBD2 (5 bases each). The CDR3 runs to 14 residues. CDR1 and CDR2 from the germline V gene are MNHNS and SASEGT. The V and J ends lost 1 base and 2 bases respectively, with 9 bases between them. DNA for the CDR3: TGTGCCAGCAGTGAAGAGGGACCCACCTACGAGCAGTACTTC. Its translation: CASSEEGPTYEQYF.

This sequence joins TRBV7-2 and TRBJ1-4, with D hard to call. Trimming removed 0 bases from V and 2 bases from J, with 7 bases in between. The CDR3 is 15 residues long. Germline V gives CDR1 SGHTA, CDR2 FQGNSA. The CDR3 is CASSLARVTNEKLFF. Here the CDR3 DNA reads TGTGCCAGCAGCTTAGCGAGAGTCACTAATGAAAAACTGTTTTTT.

This chain connects TRBV11-3 to TRBJ2-7; TRBD2 aligns across 7 bases. Trimming removed 1 base from V and 0 bases from J; junction bases left unmatched: 0. CDR3 length equals 14 residues. Germline CDR1 SGHNT, CDR2 YENEEA. The chain's CDR3 is CASSLGDYSYEQYF. CDR3 nucleotides: TGTGCCAGCAGCTTAGGGGACTACTCCTACGAGCAGTACTTC.

The chain carries TRBV6-1 and TRBJ2-7; D is possibly TRBD1 or TRBD2 (6 bases each). Germline V gene data show CDR1 as MNHNS and CDR2 as SASEGT. The CDR3 loop spans 14 amino acids. V was pared by 3 bases and J by 0 bases, with 9 bases between. CDR3 loop: CASSDGGASYEQYF. The CDR3 nucleotides read TGTGCCAGCAGTGACGGGGGCGCCTCCTACGAGCAGTACTTC.

This chain uses TRBV6-5 with TRBJ1-2; TRBD1 matches 7 bases. The CDR3 runs to 13 residues. Trimming at V came to 6 bases and at J to 9 bases, leaving 10 bases not matched to a gene. The V gene's germline CDR1 is MNHEY and CDR2 SVGAGI. CDR3 sequence (DNA): TGTGCCAGCAGAAACACAGGGGCCTCCCGCTACACCTTC. This gives the protein CASRNTGASRYTF.

The CDR3 spells CASSPARSNYGYTF. Here the CDR3 DNA reads TGTGCCAGTAGCCCGGCCCGATCTAACTATGGCTACACCTTC. The chain combines TRBV19 with TRBJ1-2; D remains ambiguous. Trimming removed 6 bases from V and 0 bases from J, with 11 bases in between. Germline CDR1 and CDR2: LNHDA and SQIVND (reference sequence). The length of the CDR3 is 14 residues.

This sequence joins TRBV19 and TRBJ2-3; D remains ambiguous. In germline, CDR1 is LNHDA, CDR2 SQIVND (reference sequence). The V end lost 2 bases, the J end lost 0 bases, and 6 bases lay between the germline ends. CDR3 length equals 14 residues. The CDR3 nucleotides are TGTGCCAGTAGTATACTCCACAGCACAGATACGCAGTATTTT. It encodes CASSILHSTDTQYF.

The chain joins TRBV5-1 to TRBJ1-3; D remains ambiguous. The V end was cut by 0 bases, the J end by 3 bases, with 7 bases between. This CDR3 has 14 residues. The germline V gene has CDR1 SGHRS and CDR2 YFSETQ. CDR3 in DNA: TGCGCCAGCAGCTTGGGCGATCTTGGAAACACCATATATTTT. Its protein is CASSLGDLGNTIYF. The full variable domain, completed using reference TRBV5-1 and TRBJ1-3, is KAGVTQTPRYLIKTRGQQVTLSCSPISGHRSVSWYQQTPGQGLQFLFEYFSETQRNKGNFPGRFSGRQFSNSRSEMNVSTLELGDSALYLCASSLGDLGNTIYFGEGSWLTVV.

The chain has TRBV7-2 and TRBJ1-2, with TRBD1 as a possible D gene (5 bases). This CDR3 contains 15 residues. CDR1 and CDR2 from the germline V gene are SGHTA and FQGNSA. V gave up 1 base and J gave up 5 bases, with 14 bases separating them. For the CDR3, the DNA is TGTGCCAGCAGCTTAGAGGCAGGGCGTCGATATGGCTACACCTTC. The encoded protein is CASSLEAGRRYGYTF.

V and J are TRBV18 and TRBJ1-1; D perhaps matches TRBD1 (6 bases). CDR1 and CDR2 from the germline V gene are KGHSH and LQKENI. V was trimmed by 2 bases and J by 4 bases, leaving 8 bases between them. The CDR3 extends over 13 amino acids. CDR3 loop: CASSPMGATEAFF. The DNA of the CDR3 is TGTGCCAGCTCACCAATGGGGGCCACTGAAGCTTTCTTT.

The chain couples TRBV30 to TRBJ2-7; 7 nucleotides line up with TRBD1. Germline CDR1 GTSNPN, CDR2 SVGIG (reference sequence). V lost 0 bases and J lost 2; bases outside the gene matches: 10. The CDR3 is 16 residues long. CDR3 in DNA: TGTGCCTGGAGTGTGGTATTTGACAGGGCAACCTACGAGCAGTACTTC. Protein: CAWSVVFDRATYEQYF.